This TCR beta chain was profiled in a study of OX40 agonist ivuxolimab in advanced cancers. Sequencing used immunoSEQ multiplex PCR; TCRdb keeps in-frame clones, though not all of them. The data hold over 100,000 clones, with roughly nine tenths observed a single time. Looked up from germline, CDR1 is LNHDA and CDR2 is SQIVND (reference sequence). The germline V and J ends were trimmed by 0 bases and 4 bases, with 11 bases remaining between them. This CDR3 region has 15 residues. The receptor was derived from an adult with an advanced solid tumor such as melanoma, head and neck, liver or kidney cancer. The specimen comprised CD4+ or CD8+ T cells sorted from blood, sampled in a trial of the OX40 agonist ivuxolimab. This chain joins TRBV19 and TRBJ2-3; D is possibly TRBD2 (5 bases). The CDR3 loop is CASSIEGRGPDTQYF. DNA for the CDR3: TGTGCCAGTAGTATAGAGGGGAGAGGGCCAGATACGCAGTATTTT.